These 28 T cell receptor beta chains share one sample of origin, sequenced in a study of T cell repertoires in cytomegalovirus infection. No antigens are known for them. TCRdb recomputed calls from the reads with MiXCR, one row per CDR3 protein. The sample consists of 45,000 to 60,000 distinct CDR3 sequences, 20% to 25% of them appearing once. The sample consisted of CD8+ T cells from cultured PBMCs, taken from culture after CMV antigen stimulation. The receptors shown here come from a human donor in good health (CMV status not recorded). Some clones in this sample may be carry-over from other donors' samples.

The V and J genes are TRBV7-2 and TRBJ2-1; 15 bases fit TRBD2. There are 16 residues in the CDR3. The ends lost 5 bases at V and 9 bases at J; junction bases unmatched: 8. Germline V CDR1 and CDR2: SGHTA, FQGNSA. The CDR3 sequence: CASSPSGLAGGFEQFF. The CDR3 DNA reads TGTGCCAGCAGCCCGTCGGGACTAGCGGGGGGATTTGAGCAGTTCTTC.

CDR3 nucleotides: TGCGCCAGCAGAGAAGACAGGGGATCTAACTATGGCTACACCTTC. As protein: CASREDRGSNYGYTF. The chain employs TRBV5-1 and TRBJ1-2, with TRBD1 identical over 8 bases. The germline V gene has CDR1 SGHRS and CDR2 YFSETQ. The CDR3 has 15 residues. Unmatched junction bases numbered 6, after V lost 5 bases and J lost 0 bases.

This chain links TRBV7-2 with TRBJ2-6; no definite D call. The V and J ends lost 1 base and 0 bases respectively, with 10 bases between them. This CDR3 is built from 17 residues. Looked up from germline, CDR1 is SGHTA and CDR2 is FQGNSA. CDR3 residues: CASSLEVIGSGANVLTF. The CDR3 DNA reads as TGTGCCAGCAGCTTAGAGGTCATCGGCTCTGGGGCCAACGTCCTGACTTTC.

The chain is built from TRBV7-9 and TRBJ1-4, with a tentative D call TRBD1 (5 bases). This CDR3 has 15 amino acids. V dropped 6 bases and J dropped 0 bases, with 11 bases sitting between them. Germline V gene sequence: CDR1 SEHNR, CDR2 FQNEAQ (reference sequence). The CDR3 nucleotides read TGTGCCAGCAGGCCCCAGGGAGCAACTAATGAAAAACTGTTTTTT. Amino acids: CASRPQGATNEKLFF. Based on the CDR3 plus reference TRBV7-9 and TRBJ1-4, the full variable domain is DTGVSQNPRHKITKRGQNVTFRCDPISEHNRLYWYRQTLGQGPEFLTYFQNEAQLEKSRLLSDRFSAERPKGSFSTLEIQRTEQGDSAMYLCASRPQGATNEKLFFGSGTQLSVL.

The CDR3 DNA follows: TGCGCCAGCAGCCAAGATATCAGCTCCTATAATTCACCCCTCCACTTT. As protein: CASSQDISSYNSPLHF. The genes are TRBV4-1 and TRBJ1-6; D is unresolved. Trimming took 0 bases from V and 0 from J, leaving 6 bases between them. Germline V gene lookup returns CDR1 MGHRA and CDR2 YSYEKL. This CDR3 comprises 16 residues.

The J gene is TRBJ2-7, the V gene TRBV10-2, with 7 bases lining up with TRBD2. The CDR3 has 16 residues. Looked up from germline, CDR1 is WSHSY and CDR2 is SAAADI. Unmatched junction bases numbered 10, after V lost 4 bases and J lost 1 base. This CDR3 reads CASSAVVRETSYEQYF. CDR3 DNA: TGCGCCAGCAGTGCTGTCGTGCGGGAGACGTCCTACGAGCAGTACTTC.

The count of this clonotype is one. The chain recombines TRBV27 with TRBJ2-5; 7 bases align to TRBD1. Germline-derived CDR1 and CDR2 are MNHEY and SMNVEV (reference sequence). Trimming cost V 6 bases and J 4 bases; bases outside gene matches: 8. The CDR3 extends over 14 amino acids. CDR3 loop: CASRPGGIGETQYF. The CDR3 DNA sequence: TGTGCCAGCAGGCCAGGGGGAATAGGAGAGACCCAGTACTTC.

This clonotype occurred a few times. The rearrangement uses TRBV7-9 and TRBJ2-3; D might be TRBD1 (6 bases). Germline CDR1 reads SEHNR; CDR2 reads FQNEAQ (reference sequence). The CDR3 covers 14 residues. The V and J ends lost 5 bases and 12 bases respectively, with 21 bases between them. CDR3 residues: CASSRPGHRFYQYF. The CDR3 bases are TGTGCCAGCAGCCGCCCGGGACACCGTTTTTACCAGTATTTT. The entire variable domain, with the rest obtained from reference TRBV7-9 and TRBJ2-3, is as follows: DTGVSQNPRHKITKRGQNVTFRCDPISEHNRLYWYRQTLGQGPEFLTYFQNEAQLEKSRLLSDRFSAERPKGSFSTLEIQRTEQGDSAMYLCASSRPGHRFYQYFGPGTRLTVL.

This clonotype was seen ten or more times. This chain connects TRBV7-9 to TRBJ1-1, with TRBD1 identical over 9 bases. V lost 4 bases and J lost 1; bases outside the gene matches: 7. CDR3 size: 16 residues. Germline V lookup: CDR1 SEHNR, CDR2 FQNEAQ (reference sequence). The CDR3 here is CASSSAGTGRNTEAFF. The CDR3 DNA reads TGTGCCAGCAGCTCCGCCGGGACAGGGCGGAACACTGAAGCTTTCTTT.

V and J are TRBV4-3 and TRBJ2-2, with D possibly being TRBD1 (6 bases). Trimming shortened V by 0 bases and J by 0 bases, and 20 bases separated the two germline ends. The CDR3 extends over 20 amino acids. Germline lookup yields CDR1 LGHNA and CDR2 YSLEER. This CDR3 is CASSQDPQLDSIANTGELFF. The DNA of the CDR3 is TGCGCCAGCAGCCAAGATCCCCAACTGGACAGTATCGCGAACACCGGGGAGCTGTTTTTT.

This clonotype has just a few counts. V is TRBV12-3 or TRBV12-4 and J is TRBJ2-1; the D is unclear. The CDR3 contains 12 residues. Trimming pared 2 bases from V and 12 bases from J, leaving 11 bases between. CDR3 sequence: CASSLPPAGQFF. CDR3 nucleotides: TGTGCCAGCAGTTTACCCCCCGCCGGGCAGTTCTTC.

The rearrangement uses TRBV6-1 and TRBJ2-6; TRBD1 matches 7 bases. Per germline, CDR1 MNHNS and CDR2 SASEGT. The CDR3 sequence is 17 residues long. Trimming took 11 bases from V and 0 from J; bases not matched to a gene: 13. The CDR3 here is CAALNRDRSSGANVLTF. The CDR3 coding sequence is TGTGCCGCACTAAACCGGGACAGATCCTCTGGGGCCAACGTCCTGACTTTC.

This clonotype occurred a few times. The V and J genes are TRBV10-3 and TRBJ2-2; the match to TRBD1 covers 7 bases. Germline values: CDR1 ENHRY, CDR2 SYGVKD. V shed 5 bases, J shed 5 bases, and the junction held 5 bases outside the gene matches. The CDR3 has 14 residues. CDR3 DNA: TGTGCCATCAGTTGGACAGGCAATACCGGGGAGCTGTTTTTT. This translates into CAISWTGNTGELFF.

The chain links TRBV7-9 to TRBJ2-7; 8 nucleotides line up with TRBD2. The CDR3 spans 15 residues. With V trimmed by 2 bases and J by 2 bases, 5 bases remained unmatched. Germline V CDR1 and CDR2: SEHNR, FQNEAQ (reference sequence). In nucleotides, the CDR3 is TGTGCCAGCAGCTTAATAACGGGGGGGACCTACGAGCAGTACTTC. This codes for CASSLITGGTYEQYF.

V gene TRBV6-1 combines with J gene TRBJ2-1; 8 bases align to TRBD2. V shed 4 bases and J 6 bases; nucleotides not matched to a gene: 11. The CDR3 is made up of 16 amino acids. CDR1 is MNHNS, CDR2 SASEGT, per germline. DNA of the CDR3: TGTGCCAGCAGTGGAGCCCGGGGGGGCCTTTTCAATGAGCAGTTCTTC. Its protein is CASSGARGGLFNEQFF.

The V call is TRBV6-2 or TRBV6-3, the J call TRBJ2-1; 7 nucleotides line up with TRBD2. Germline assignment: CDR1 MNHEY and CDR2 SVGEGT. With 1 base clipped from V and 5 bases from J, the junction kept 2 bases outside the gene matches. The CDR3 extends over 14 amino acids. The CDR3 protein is CASSYLLADNEQFF. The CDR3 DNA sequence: TGTGCCAGCAGTTACTTGCTAGCGGACAATGAGCAGTTCTTC.

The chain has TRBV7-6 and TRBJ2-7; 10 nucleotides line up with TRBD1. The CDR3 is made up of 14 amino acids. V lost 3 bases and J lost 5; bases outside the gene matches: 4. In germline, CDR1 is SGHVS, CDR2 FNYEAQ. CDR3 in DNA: TGTGCCAGCAGCTTCAGGGACAGGGGCGACGAGCAGTACTTC. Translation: CASSFRDRGDEQYF.

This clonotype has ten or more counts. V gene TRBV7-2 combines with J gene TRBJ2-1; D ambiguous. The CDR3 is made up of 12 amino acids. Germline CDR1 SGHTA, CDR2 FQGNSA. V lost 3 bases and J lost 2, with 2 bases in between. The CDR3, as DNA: TGTGCCAGCAGCTTTACCTACAATGAGCAGTTCTTC. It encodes CASSFTYNEQFF.

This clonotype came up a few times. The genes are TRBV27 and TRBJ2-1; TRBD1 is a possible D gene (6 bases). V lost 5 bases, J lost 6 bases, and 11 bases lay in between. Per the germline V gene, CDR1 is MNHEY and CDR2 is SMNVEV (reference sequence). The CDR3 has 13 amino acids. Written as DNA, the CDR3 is TGTGCCAGCAGTCAGGGGATATCCAATGAGCAGTTCTTC. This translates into CASSQGISNEQFF.

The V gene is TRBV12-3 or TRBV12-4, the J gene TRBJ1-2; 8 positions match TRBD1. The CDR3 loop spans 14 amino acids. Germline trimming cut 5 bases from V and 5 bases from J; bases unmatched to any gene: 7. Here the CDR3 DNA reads TGTGCCAGCAGTCTGACAGGGGTGGGGTATGGCTACACCTTC. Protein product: CASSLTGVGYGYTF.

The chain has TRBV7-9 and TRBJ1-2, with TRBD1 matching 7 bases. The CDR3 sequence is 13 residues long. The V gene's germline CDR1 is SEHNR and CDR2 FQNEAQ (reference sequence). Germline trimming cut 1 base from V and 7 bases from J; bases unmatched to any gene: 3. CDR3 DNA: TGTGCCAGCAGCTTAGGTGGGACAGTTGGCTACACCTTC. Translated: CASSLGGTVGYTF. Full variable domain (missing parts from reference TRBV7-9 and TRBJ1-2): DTGVSQNPRHKITKRGQNVTFRCDPISEHNRLYWYRQTLGQGPEFLTYFQNEAQLEKSRLLSDRFSAERPKGSFSTLEIQRTEQGDSAMYLCASSLGGTVGYTFGSGTRLTVV.

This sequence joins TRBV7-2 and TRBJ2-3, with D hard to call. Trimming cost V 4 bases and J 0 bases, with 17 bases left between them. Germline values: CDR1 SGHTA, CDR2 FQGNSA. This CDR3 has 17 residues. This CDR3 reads CASSSSLLPSSTDTQYF. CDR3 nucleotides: TGTGCCAGCAGCTCGTCCTTACTACCTTCTAGCACAGATACGCAGTATTTT.

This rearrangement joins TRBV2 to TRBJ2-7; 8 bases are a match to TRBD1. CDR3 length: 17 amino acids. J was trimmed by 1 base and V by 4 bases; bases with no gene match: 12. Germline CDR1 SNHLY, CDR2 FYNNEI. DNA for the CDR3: TGTGCCAGCAGTGGAGTCAGGGGGCCCCCCTCGTCCTACGAGCAGTACTTC. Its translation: CASSGVRGPPSSYEQYF.

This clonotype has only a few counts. DNA of the CDR3: TGTGCCAGCAGTGACCGCCGGGACAGGGCTAACAATGAGCAGTTCTTC. Translated, it gives CASSDRRDRANNEQFF. This chain uses TRBV12-3 or TRBV12-4 with TRBJ2-1, with 9 bases matching TRBD1. The trim removed 5 bases at V and 5 bases at J, leaving 10 bases unmatched. This CDR3 has 16 residues.

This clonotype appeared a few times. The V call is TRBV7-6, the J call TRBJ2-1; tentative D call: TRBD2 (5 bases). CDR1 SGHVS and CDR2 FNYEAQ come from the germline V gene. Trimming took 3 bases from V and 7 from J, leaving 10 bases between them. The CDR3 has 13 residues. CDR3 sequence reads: CASSFPGENEQFF. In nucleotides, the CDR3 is TGTGCCAGCAGCTTTCCCGGGGAGAATGAGCAGTTCTTC.

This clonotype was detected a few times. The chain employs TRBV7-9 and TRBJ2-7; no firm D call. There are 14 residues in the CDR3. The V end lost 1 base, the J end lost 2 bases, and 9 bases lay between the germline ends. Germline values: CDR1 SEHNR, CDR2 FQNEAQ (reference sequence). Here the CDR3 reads CASSLGFSPYEQYF. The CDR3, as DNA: TGTGCCAGCAGCTTAGGGTTCAGTCCCTACGAGCAGTACTTC.

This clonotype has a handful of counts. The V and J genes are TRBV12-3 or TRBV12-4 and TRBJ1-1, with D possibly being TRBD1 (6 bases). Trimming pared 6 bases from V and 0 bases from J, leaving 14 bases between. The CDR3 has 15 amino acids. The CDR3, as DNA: TGTGCCAGCAGCCCCGGGACAAGATTGAACACTGAAGCTTTCTTT. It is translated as CASSPGTRLNTEAFF.

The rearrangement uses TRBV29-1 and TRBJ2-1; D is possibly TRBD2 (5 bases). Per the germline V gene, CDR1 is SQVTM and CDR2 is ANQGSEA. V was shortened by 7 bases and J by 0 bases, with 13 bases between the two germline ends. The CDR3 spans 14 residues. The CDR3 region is CSGGGSGSYNEQFF. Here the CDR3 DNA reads TGCAGCGGCGGCGGGTCGGGCTCCTACAATGAGCAGTTCTTC.